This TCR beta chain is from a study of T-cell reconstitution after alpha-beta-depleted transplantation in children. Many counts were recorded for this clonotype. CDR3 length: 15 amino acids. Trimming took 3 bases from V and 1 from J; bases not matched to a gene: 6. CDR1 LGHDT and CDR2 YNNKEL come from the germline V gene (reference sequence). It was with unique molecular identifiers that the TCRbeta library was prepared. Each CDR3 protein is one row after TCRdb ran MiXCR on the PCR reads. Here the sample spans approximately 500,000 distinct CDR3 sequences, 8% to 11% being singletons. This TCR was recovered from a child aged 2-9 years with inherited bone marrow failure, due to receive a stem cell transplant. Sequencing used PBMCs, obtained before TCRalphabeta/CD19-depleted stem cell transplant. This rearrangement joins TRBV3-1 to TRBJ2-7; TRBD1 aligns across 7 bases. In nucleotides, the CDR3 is TGTGCCAGCAGCCAGCCCCGGGACAGTTCCTACGAGCAGTACTTC. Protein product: CASSQPRDSSYEQYF.